What follows is one T cell receptor (beta chain) and its context. The sample originates from a study of CD8 T cells in Susac syndrome. A quantity of about 0.5 to 1 ug RNA underwent reverse transcription using random hexamers. TCR beta CDR3 was amplified by immunoSEQ covering 54 Vbeta and 13 Jbeta. TCRdb analysed the immunoSEQ multiplex PCR reads with MiXCR anew, one entry per CDR3 protein. This table has 170,000 or so distinct CDR3 sequences, approximately 95% appearing once. The CDR3 loop spans 11 amino acids. The V gene lost 6 bases and the J gene lost 3 bases, with 3 bases spanning the gap. Per the germline V gene, CDR1 is LGHDT and CDR2 is YNNKEL (reference sequence). Sequencing of TCR beta was undertaken in CD8+ and CD4+ T cells derived from blood. TEMRA cells underwent FACS enrichment and CD8+ and CD4+ T cells underwent negative isolation.

The clonotype originates from a human donor with multiple sclerosis. Sequencing was carried out using CD4+ T cells from PBMCs. The rearrangement uses TRBV3-1 and TRBJ1-3; no clear D gene. CDR3 DNA sequence: TGTGCCAGCAGTATTGGAAACACCATATATTTT. This encodes CASSIGNTIYF.